The T cell receptor (beta chain) under discussion was sequenced for a study of CD8 T cells in ankylosing spondylitis (dated by TCRdb to about 2017). Concerning the study at large: The study profiled T cell receptor beta repertoires in healthy donors and ankylosing spondylitis patients to find disease-linked TCR variants. In total, the full study cohort was made up of 108 healthy donors and 25 to 30 ankylosing spondylitis patients. Peripheral blood was sampled, and synovial fluid was additionally collected from ankylosing spondylitis patients. General study outcomes and caveats: The disease-linked clones were reported as significantly enriched in matched synovial fluid samples from ankylosing spondylitis patients. In peripheral blood, the disease-linked clones were found at relatively low frequencies and had a CD8+ phenotype. A TCR beta motif made up of fewer than 10 highly homologous amino acid variants appeared to be characteristic of blood from ankylosing spondylitis patients. Some TCR beta motif variants had previously been reported in synovial fluid and blood of reactive arthritis patients, which suggested common disease-initiation mechanisms.

Deletion took 5 bases off V and 2 bases off J, with a span of 14 bases between the germline ends. The germline V gene (reference sequence) yields LNHDA for CDR1 and SQIVND for CDR2. The CDR3 spans 15 residues, from the cysteine through the phenylalanine. The retained sequence is limited to the CDR3, 45 bases, with the frame set at the first base. This clonotype was seen only a few times. Its antigen is still unknown. No much larger clone is present one base from it, and per-base qualities are unavailable. The instrument was an Illumina HiSeq 2500. Quantitative 5'-RACE with molecular barcodes was the method used to prepare the TCR beta libraries. As for the authors' bioinformatics: A new computational method, built on a probabilistic model of VDJ rearrangement, was used to identify disease-linked TCR variants. TCRdb reran the public reads through fastp at Q25 and MiXCR, keeping productive beta chains. When rows share a CDR3 protein, they turn into one entry using the most common DNA and genes. Clone size and V and J calls follow TCRdb, not the original study. This sample holds 200,000 to 250,000 distinct CDR3 sequences; 6% to 8% were observed only once. Clones ranked in the top ten supply around 14% of the sample.

Sequences were obtained from blood, either unsorted or a sorted T cell fraction (not recorded which). The clonotype was recovered from a male donor with ankylosing spondylitis. This sequence uses TRBV19 and TRBJ2-3, with the identity of the D gene unclear. The DNA reads TGTGCCAGTAGTGGAATAGCACGAGCCACAGATACGCAGTATTTT. It is translated as CASSGIARATDTQYF.